The sequence of this T cell receptor (beta chain) was determined in a study of T cell repertoires in cytomegalovirus infection (dated by TCRdb to about 2019). For the study in its entirety: Alongside well-studied HLA-B-restricted epitopes, the peptide stimulations were aimed at recently identified HLA-C-restricted CMV epitopes, whose presentation resists viral immunomodulation. Because public TCR beta signatures pointed to carriage of CMV infection together with the matching HLA type, the HLA type of each donor mattered for the analysis. Overall results and qualifications from the work: Carriers of CMV infection plus the relevant HLA type were discriminated by the cumulative frequency of public TCR beta family members in the study cohort and in an independent approximately 340-donor cohort. The ex vivo response was dominated by HLA-C-restricted CMV-specific TCR beta clonotypes, and the single most frequent clonotype in two of eight donors was supplied by these HLA-C-restricted clonotypes.

With regard to this clonotype: Its cognate antigen has yet to be identified. No much larger clonotype is one base removed from it; base qualities were not supplied.

The treatment or condition label corresponds to: in vitro stimulation with specific CMV peptide epitopes to enrich CMV-specific T cells. TCRdb lists the instrument as Illumina HiSeq 1500. Using fastp trimming at Q25 and MiXCR clonotype assembly, TCRdb reanalyzed the public sequencing data and kept in-frame beta chains. Each record represents a unique CDR3 protein, reported with the most common genes and DNA among its rows. Within this sample are 110,000 or so distinct CDR3 sequences, with more than 30% of them counted one time only. The biggest ten clones account for roughly two fifths of the sample. V was cut back by 7 bases and J by 3 bases, leaving a gap of 16 bases between them. Taken from cysteine to phenylalanine, the CDR3 has 15 residues. The read is trimmed to its CDR3 DNA, 45 bases read in frame from base 1. According to the germline V gene, CDR1 reads SGHVS and CDR2 reads FNYEAQ.

The receptor chain draws on TRBV7-6 and TRBJ1-5; too little of a D gene remains to name it. The source of this sequence is a human donor in good health (CMV status not recorded). Some clones in this sample may be carry-over from other donors' samples. The starting material was CD8+ T cells from cultured PBMCs, obtained from culture after CMV antigen stimulation. CDR3 loop: CASTESPLLNQPQHF. The sequenced DNA: TGTGCCAGCACCGAAAGTCCCCTCCTCAATCAGCCCCAGCATTTT.